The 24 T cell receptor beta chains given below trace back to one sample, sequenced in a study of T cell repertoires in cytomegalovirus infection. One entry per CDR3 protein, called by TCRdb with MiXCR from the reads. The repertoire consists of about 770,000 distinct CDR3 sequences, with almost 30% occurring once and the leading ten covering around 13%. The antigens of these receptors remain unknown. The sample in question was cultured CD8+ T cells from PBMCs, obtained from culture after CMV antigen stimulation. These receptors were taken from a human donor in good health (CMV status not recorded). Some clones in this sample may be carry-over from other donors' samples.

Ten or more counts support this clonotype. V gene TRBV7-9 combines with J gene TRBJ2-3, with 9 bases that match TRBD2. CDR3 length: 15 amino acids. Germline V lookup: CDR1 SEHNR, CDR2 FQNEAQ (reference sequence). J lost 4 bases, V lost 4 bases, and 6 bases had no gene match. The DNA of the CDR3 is TGTGCCAGCAGCTCCCGCGGGGGGGCTTCAGATACGCAGTATTTT. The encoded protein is CASSSRGGASDTQYF.

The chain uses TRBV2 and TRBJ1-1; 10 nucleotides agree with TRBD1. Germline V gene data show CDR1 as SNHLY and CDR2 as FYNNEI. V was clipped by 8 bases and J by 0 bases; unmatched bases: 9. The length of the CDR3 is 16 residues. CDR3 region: CASHGTGASMNTEAFF. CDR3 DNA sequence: TGTGCCAGCCACGGGACAGGGGCATCCATGAACACTGAAGCTTTCTTT.

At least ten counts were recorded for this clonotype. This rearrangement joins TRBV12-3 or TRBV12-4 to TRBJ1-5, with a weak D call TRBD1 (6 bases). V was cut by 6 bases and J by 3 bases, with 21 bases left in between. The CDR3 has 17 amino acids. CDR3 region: CASSPRGGDRSNQPQHF. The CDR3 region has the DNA TGTGCCAGCAGCCCTCGGGGGGGCGACAGATCCAATCAGCCCCAGCATTTT.

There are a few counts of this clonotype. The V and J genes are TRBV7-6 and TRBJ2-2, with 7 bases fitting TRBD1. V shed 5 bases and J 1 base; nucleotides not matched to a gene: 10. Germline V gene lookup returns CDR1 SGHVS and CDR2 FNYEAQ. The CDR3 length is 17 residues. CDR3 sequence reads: CASSQTRGTVNTGELFF. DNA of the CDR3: TGTGCCAGCAGCCAAACCCGTGGGACAGTGAACACCGGGGAGCTGTTTTTT.

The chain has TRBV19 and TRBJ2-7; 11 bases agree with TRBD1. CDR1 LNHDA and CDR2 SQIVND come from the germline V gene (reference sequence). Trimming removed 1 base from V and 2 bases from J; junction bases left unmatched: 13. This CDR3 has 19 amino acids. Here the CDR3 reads CASSIATNLPGQGAYEQYF. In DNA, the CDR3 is TGTGCCAGTAGTATAGCGACCAACCTACCGGGACAGGGGGCCTACGAGCAGTACTTC.

Here the CDR3 reads CASSFRRGRDNEQFF. The CDR3 DNA follows: TGTGCCAGCAGCTTTAGGAGGGGGCGGGACAATGAGCAGTTCTTC. The chain employs TRBV7-2 and TRBJ2-1, with D possibly being TRBD1 (7 bases). In germline, CDR1 is SGHTA, CDR2 FQGNSA. The ends were cut back, 3 bases at V and 5 bases at J, with 14 bases in the middle. The CDR3 runs to 15 residues.

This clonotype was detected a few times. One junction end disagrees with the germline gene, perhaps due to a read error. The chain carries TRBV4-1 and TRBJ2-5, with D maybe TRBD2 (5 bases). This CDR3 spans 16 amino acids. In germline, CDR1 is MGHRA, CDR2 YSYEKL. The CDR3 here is CASSQDPSHPPETQYF. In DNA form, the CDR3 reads TGTGCCAGCAGCCAAGATCCTAGCCACCCCCCGGAGACCCAGTACTTC.

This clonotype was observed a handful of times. The CDR3 nucleotides are TGTGCCAGTAGTTGGACCTCTAGGCACACTGAAGCTTTCTTT. Its translation: CASSWTSRHTEAFF. V and J are TRBV19 and TRBJ1-1; no firm D call. This CDR3 has 14 amino acids. V was clipped by 5 bases and J by 3 bases, with 13 bases between them. Germline CDR1 is LNHDA and CDR2 is SQIVND (reference sequence). Drawing the rest from reference TRBV19 and TRBJ1-1, the complete variable domain is DGGITQSPKYLFRKEGQNVTLSCEQNLNHDAMYWYRQDPGQGLRLIYYSQIVNDFQKGDIAEGYSVSREKKESFPLTVTSAQKNPTAFYLCASSWTSRHTEAFFGQGTRLTVV.

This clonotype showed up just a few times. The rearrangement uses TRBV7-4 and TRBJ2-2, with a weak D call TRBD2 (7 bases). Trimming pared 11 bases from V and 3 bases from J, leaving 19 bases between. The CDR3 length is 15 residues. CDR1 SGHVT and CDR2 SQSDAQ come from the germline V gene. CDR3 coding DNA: TGTGCCTCCCCGAGGGGGGGCGGTGACACCGGGGAGCTGTTTTTT. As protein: CASPRGGGDTGELFF.

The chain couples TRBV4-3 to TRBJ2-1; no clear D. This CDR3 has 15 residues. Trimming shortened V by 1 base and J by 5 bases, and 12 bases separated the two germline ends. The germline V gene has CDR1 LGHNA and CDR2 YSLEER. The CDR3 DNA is TGCGCCAGCAGCCAAGTGGGCTTCAGACACAATGAGCAGTTCTTC. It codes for CASSQVGFRHNEQFF.

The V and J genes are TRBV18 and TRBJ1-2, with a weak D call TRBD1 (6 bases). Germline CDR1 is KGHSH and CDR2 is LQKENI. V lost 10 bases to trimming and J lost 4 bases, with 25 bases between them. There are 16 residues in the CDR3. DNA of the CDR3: TGTGCCACCGACGCCAGTAACAGGGAAGGACCCTATGGCTACACCTTC. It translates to CATDASNREGPYGYTF.

In DNA, the CDR3 is TGTGCTAGTGGCAAGGGGGGATCTGAAGCTTTCTTT. Its translation is CASGKGGSEAFF. This rearrangement joins TRBV12-5 to TRBJ1-1; perhaps TRBD1 as D (6 bases). The CDR3 length is 12 residues. From germline, CDR1 is LGHNT and CDR2 FRNRAP. V was pared by 6 bases and J by 6 bases, with 11 bases between.

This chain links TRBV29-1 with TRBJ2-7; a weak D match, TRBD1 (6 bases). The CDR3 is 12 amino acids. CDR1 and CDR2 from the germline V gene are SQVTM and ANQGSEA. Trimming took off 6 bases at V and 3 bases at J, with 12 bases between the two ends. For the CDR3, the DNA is TGCAGCGTAATACCGGACAGCTACGAGCAGTACTTC. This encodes CSVIPDSYEQYF.

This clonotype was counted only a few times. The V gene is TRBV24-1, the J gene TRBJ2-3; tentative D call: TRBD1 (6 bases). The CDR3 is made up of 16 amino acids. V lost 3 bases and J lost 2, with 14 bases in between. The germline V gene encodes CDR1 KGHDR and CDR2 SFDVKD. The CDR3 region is CATSDLRDIPTDTQYF. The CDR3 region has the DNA TGTGCCACCAGTGATCTCCGGGACATTCCCACAGATACGCAGTATTTT.

The CDR3 DNA reads TGTGCCAGCAGCTCCGGGCAGGAAACCTACGAGCAGTACGTC. Translating it yields CASSSGQETYEQYV. The genes are TRBV7-9 and TRBJ2-7; no firm D call. Trimming cost V 4 bases and J 2 bases, with 12 bases left between them. This CDR3 contains 14 residues. CDR1 and CDR2 from the germline V gene are SEHNR and FQNEAQ (reference sequence).

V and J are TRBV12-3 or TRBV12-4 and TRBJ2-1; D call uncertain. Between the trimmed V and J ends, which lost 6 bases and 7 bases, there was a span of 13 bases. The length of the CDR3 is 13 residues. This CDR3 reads CASSPPGKNEQFF. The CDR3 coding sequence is TGTGCCAGCAGCCCCCCTGGCAAAAATGAGCAGTTCTTC.

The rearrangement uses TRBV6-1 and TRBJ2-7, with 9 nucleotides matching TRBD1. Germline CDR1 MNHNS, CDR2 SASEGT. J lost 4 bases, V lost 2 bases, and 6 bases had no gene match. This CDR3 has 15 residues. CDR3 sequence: CASSEWTGAAYEQYV. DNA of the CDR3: TGTGCCAGCAGTGAATGGACAGGGGCCGCTTACGAGCAGTACGTC.

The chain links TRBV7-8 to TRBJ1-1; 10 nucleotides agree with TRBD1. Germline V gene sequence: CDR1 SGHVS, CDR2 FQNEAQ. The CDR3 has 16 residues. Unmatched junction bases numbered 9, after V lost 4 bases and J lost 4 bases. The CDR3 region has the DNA TGTGCCAGCAGCTACGGGACAGGGGTGCTGAGCACTGAAGCTTTCTTT. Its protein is CASSYGTGVLSTEAFF.

CDR3 nucleotides: TGTGCCAGTGGGACAGGGAACTATGGCTACACCTTC. This encodes CASGTGNYGYTF. The gene calls are TRBV19 and TRBJ1-2; the match to TRBD1 covers 9 bases. The germline V gene encodes CDR1 LNHDA and CDR2 SQIVND (reference sequence). Germline trimming cut 8 bases from V and 2 bases from J; bases unmatched to any gene: 0. The CDR3 runs to 12 residues.

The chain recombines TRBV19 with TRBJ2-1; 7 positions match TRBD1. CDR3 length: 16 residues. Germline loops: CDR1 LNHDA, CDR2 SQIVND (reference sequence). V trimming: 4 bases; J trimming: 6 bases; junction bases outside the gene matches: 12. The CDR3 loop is CASSTIDYRGSNEQFF. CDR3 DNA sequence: TGTGCCAGTAGTACCATAGACTACAGGGGTAGCAATGAGCAGTTCTTC.

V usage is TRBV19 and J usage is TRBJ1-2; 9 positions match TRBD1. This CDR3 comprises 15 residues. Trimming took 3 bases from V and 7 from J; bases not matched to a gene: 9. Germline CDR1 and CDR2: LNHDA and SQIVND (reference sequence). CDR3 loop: CASSIIMGQGPGYTF. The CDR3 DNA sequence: TGTGCCAGTAGTATTATCATGGGACAGGGTCCTGGCTACACCTTC. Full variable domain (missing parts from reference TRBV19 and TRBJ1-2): DGGITQSPKYLFRKEGQNVTLSCEQNLNHDAMYWYRQDPGQGLRLIYYSQIVNDFQKGDIAEGYSVSREKKESFPLTVTSAQKNPTAFYLCASSIIMGQGPGYTFGSGTRLTVV.

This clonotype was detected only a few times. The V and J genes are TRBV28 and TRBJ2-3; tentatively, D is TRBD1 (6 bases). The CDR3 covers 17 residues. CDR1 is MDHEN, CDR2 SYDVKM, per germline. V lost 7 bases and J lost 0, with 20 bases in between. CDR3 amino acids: CASTGQSPIVSTDTQYF. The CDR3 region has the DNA TGTGCCAGCACCGGACAGTCGCCCATTGTTAGCACAGATACGCAGTATTTT.

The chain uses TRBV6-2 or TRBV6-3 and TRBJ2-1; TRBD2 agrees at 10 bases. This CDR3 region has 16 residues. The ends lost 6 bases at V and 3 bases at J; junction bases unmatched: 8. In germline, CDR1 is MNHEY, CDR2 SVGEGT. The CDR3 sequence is CASSSLKRGGYNEQFF. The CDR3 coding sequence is TGTGCCAGCAGCTCGTTGAAGCGGGGGGGCTACAATGAGCAGTTCTTC.

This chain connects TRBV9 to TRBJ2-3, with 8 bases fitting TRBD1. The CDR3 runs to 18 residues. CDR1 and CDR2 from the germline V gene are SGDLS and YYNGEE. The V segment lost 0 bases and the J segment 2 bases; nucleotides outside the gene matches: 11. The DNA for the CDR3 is TGTGCCAGCAGCGTAGTTTCTGTTTGGCAGGGGGCCACAGATACGCAGTATTTT. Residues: CASSVVSVWQGATDTQYF.